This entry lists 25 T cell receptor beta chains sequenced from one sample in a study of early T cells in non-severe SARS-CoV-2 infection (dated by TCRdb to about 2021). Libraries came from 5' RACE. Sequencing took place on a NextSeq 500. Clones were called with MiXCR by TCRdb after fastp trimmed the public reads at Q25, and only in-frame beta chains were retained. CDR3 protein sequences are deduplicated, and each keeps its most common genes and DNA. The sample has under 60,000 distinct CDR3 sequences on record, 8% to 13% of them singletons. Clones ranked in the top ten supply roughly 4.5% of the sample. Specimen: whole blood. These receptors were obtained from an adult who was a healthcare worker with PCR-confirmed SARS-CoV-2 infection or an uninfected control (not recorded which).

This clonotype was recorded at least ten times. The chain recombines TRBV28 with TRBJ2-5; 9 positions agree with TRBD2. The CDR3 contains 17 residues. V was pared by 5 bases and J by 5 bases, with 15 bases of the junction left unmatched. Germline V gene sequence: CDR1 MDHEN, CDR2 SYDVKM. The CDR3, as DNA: TGTGCCAGCAGTGGTACTCTCATAGCGGGAGAGGGTGAGACCCAGTACTTC. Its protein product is CASSGTLIAGEGETQYF.

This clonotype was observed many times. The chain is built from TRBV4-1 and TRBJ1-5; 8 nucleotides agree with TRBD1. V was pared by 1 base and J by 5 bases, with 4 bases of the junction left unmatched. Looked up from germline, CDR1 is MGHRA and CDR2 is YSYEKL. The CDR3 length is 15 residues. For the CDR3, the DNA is TGCGCCAGCAGCCAAGTTCCACAGGGGGATCAGCCCCAGCATTTT. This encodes CASSQVPQGDQPQHF.

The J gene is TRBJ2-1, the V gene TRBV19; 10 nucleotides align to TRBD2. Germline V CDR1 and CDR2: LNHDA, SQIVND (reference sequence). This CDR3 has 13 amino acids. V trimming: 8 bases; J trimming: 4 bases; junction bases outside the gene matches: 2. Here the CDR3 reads CASGLAEYNEQFF. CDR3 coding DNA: TGTGCCAGTGGACTAGCGGAGTACAATGAGCAGTTCTTC.

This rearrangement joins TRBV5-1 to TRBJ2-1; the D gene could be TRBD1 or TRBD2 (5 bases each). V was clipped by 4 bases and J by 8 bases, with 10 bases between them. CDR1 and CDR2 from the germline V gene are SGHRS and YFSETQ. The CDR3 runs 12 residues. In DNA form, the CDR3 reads TGCGCCAGCAGCACGGGACCCGATGAGCAGTTCTTC. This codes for CASSTGPDEQFF. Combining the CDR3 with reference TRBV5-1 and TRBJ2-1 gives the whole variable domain KAGVTQTPRYLIKTRGQQVTLSCSPISGHRSVSWYQQTPGQGLQFLFEYFSETQRNKGNFPGRFSGRQFSNSRSEMNVSTLELGDSALYLCASSTGPDEQFFGPGTRLTVL.

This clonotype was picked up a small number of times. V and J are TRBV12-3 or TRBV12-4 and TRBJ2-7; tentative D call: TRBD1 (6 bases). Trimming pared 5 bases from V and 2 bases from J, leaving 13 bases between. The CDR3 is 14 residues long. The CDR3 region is CASSLRQAAYEQYF. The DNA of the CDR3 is TGTGCCAGCAGTCTCCGACAGGCAGCCTACGAGCAGTACTTC.

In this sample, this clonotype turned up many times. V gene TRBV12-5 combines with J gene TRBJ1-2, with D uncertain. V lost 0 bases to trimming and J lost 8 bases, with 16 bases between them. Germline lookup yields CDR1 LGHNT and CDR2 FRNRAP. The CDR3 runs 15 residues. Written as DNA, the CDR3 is TGTGCTAGTGGTTTGGTCCTGGGTCCTTCGGGGGGCTACACCTTC. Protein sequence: CASGLVLGPSGGYTF.

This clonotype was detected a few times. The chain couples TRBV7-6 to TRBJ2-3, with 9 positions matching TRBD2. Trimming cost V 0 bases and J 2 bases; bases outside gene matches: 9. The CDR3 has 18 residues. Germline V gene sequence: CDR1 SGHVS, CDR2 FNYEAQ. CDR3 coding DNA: TGTGCCAGCAGCTTAGCGCGGACTAGCGTCCTCGTCACAGATACGCAGTATTTT. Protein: CASSLARTSVLVTDTQYF.

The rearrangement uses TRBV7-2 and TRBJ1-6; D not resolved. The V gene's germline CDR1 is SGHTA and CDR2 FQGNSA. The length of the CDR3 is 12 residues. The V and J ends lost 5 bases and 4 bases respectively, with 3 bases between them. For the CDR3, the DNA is TGTGCCAGCAGCCGATATAATTCACCCCTCCACTTT. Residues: CASSRYNSPLHF.

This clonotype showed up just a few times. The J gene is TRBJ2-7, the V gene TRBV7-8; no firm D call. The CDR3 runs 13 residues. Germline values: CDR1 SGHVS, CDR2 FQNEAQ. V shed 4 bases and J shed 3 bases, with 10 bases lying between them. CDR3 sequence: CASSWRTYYEQYF. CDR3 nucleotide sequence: TGTGCCAGCAGCTGGCGGACCTACTACGAGCAGTACTTC. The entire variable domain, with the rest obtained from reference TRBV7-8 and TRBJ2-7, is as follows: GAGVSQSPRYKVAKRGQDVALRCDPISGHVSLFWYQQALGQGPEFLTYFQNEAQLDKSGLPSDRFFAERPEGSVSTLKIQRTQQEDSAVYLCASSWRTYYEQYFGPGTRLTVT.

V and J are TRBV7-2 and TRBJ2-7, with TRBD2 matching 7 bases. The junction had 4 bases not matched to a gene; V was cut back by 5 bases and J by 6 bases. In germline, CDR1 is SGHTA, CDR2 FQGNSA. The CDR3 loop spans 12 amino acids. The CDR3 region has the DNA TGTGCCAGCAGCCTGGGACTATCCGAGCAGTACTTC. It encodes CASSLGLSEQYF.

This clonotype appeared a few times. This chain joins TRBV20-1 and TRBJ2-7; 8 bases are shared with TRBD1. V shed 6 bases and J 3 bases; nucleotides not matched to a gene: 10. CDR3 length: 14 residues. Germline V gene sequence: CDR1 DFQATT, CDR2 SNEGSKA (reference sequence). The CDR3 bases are TGCAGTGCCGCGGGACAGGACCTTTTCTACGAGCAGTACTTC. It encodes CSAAGQDLFYEQYF.

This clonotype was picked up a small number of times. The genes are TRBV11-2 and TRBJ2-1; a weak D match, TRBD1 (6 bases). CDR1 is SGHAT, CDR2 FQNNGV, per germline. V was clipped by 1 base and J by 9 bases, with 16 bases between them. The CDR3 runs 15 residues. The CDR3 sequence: CASSLVVLGAGEQFF. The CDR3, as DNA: TGTGCCAGCAGCTTAGTAGTTTTGGGGGCCGGTGAGCAGTTCTTC.

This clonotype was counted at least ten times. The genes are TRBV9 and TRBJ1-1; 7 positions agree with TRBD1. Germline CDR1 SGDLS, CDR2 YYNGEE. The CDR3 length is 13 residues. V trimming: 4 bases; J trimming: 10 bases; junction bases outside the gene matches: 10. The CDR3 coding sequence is TGTGCCAGCAGCCCTCGGACAGGATCCTCAGCTTTCTTT. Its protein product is CASSPRTGSSAFF.

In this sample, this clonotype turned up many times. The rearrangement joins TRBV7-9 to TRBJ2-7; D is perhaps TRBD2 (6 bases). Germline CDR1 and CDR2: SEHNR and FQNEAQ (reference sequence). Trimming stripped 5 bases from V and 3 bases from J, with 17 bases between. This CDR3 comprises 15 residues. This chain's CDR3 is CASSPVRDLDYEQYF. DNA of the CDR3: TGTGCCAGCAGCCCAGTCCGGGACTTAGACTACGAGCAGTACTTC.

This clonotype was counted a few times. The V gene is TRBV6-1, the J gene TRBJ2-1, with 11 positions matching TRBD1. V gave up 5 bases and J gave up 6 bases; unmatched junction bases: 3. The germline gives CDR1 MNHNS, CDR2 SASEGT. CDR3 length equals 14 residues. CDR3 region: CASSSGTGGNEQFF. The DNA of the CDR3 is TGTGCCAGCAGTTCCGGGACAGGGGGCAATGAGCAGTTCTTC.

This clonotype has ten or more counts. Written as DNA, the CDR3 is TGTGCCTGGAGTGTCGGGCTCCTCTTCGGCGAGCAGTACTTC. This codes for CAWSVGLLFGEQYF. The chain couples TRBV30 to TRBJ2-7; D call uncertain. Germline V gene lookup returns CDR1 GTSNPN and CDR2 SVGIG (reference sequence). CDR3 length: 14 amino acids. Trimming pared 0 bases from V and 6 bases from J, leaving 15 bases between.

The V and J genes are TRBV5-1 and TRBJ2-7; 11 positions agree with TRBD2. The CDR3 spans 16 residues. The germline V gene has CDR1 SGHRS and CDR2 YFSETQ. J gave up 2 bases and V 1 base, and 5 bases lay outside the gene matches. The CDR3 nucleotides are TGCGCCAGCAGCTTGTTAGCGGGGGGGCCTACCTACGAGCAGTACTTC. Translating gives CASSLLAGGPTYEQYF.

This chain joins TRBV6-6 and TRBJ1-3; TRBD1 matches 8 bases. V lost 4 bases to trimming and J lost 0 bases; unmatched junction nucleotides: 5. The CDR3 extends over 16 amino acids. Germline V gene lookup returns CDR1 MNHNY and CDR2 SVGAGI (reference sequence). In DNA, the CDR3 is TGTGCCAGCAGTTGGGGACAGGAGATCTCTGGAAACACCATATATTTT. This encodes CASSWGQEISGNTIYF.

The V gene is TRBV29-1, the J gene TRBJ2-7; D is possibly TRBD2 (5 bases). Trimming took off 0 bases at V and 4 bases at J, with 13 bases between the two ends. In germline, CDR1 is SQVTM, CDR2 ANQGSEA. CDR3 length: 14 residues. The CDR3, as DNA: TGCAGCGTTGAAGATCGGAAAGGAGGATACGAGCAGTACTTC. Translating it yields CSVEDRKGGYEQYF.

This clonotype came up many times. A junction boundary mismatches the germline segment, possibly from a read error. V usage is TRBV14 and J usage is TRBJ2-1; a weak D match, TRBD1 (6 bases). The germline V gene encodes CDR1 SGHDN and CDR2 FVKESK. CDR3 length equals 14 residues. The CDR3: CASSQDSLGGMTLF. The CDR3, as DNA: TGTGCCAGCAGCCAAGATTCTTTAGGGGGTATGACGCTCTTC.

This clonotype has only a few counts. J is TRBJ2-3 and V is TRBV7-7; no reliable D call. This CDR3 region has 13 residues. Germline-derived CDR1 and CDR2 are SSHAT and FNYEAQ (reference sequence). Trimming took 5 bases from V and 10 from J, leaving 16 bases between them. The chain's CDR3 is CASSPDQSRAQYF. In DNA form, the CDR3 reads TGTGCCAGCAGCCCGGACCAATCTCGTGCGCAGTATTTT. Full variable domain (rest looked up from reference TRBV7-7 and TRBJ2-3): GAGVSQSPRYKVTKRGQDVTLRCDPISSHATLYWYQQALGQGPEFLTYFNYEAQPDKSGLPSDRFSAERPEGSISTLTIQRTEQRDSAMYRCASSPDQSRAQYFGPGTRLTVL.

The CDR3 nucleotides are TGTGCCAGCAGGGGGAACACCGGGGAGCTGTTTTTT. As protein: CASRGNTGELFF. The rearrangement uses TRBV9 and TRBJ2-2; D not resolved. The CDR3 spans 12 residues. V was cut by 5 bases and J by 1 base, with 3 bases left in between. Germline lookup yields CDR1 SGDLS and CDR2 YYNGEE. The whole variable domain, remainder taken from reference TRBV9 and TRBJ2-2, is DSGVTQTPKHLITATGQRVTLRCSPRSGDLSVYWYQQSLDQGLQFLIQYYNGEERAKGNILERFSAQQFPDLHSELNLSSLELGDSALYFCASRGNTGELFFGEGSRLTVL.

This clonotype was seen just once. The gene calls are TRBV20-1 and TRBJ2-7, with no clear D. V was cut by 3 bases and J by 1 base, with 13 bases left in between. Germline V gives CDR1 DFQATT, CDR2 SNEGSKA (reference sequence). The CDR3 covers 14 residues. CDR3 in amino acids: CSARTPTFSYEQYF. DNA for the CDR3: TGCAGTGCTAGGACTCCTACCTTTTCCTACGAGCAGTACTTC.

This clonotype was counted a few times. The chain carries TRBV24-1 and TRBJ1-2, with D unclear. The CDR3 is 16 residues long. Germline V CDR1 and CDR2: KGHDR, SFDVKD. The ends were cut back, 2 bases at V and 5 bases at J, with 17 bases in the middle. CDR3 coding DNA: TGTGCCACCAGTGATTCGCGAAGAGCCTACTCTTATGGCTACACCTTC. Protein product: CATSDSRRAYSYGYTF.

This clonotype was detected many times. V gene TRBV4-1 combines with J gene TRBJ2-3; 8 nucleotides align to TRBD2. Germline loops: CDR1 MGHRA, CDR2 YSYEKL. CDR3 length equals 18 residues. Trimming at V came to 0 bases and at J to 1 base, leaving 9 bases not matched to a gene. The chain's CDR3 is CASSQETKSGGGTDTQYF. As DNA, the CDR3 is TGCGCCAGCAGCCAAGAAACGAAAAGCGGGGGAGGCACAGATACGCAGTATTTT.